These T cell receptor beta chains were read from a single sample in a study of patients and donors after allogeneic stem cell transplantation. MiXCR was run by TCRdb on the RT-PCR reads, yielding one entry per CDR3 protein. The sample has about 410,000 distinct CDR3 sequences; roughly 16% are singletons. The specimen was blood, either unsorted or a sorted T cell fraction (not recorded which). Receptors originate from a human donor who was either an allogeneic HSCT recipient or a stem cell or donor lymphocyte infusion donor (not recorded which). It is not recorded whose cells these are; they may come from a transplant donor. The CDR3 runs from the conserved cysteine through the conserved F or W. The order of the fields is J gene, CDR3 length, D gene, clone size, V gene, CDR3 DNA, CDR3 protein. The D gene is left open where the match is weak. Clone size, where shown, is once, few, many, or a class for clones that have expanded.

TRBJ2-1 | 16 | - | few | TRBV9 | TGTGCCAGCAGCGTAAACGGAGGGAGGCCCCTATATGAACAGTTCTTC | CASSVNGGRPLYEQFF
TRBJ1-2 | 12 | - | few | TRBV12-3/TRBV12-4 | TGTGCCACCTCGAAGGGGGACTATGGCTACACCTTC | CATSKGDYGYTF
TRBJ2-1 | 13 | - | few | TRBV29-1 | TGCAGCGTTCGGACAACCCTATACAATGAGCAGTTCTTC | CSVRTTLYNEQFF
TRBJ2-3 | 13 | - | - | TRBV30 | TGTGCCTGGAGTGTAATGGCCCCAGATACGCAGTATTTT | CAWSVMAPDTQYF
TRBJ1-1 | 14 | TRBD1 | many | TRBV12-3/TRBV12-4 | TGTGCCAGCAGCTCCGGGACAGGGAACACTGAAGCTTTCTTT | CASSSGTGNTEAFF
TRBJ1-1 | 15 | TRBD1 | - | TRBV27 | TGTGCCAGCAACACAGGGGGAAAAACAAACACTGAAGCTTTCTTT | CASNTGGKTNTEAFF
TRBJ1-1 | 14 | - | few | TRBV20-1 | TGCAGTGCTAGCGGACAGCAGTGGGACACTGAAGCTTTCTTT | CSASGQQWDTEAFF
TRBJ2-7 | 15 | TRBD1 | - | TRBV5-1 | TGCGCCAGCAGCTTAGGGACAGGGGTAACCTACGAGCAGTACTTC | CASSLGTGVTYEQYF
TRBJ1-1 | 15 | - | few | TRBV12-3/TRBV12-4 | TGTGCCAGCAGTTTTGACCCTGGGGGGGGGCTTCAAGCTTTCTTT | CASSFDPGGGLQAFF
TRBJ1-6 | 14 | TRBD1 | - | TRBV15 | TGTGCCACCAGCGGTCGACAGGGAAGTTCACCCCTCCACTTT | CATSGRQGSSPLHF
TRBJ2-1 | 16 | TRBD1 | - | TRBV3-1 | TGTGCCAGCAGCCACTCGGACAGGGGAGAAAAAAATGAGCAGTTCTTC | CASSHSDRGEKNEQFF
TRBJ2-7 | 15 | TRBD1 | few | TRBV12-3/TRBV12-4 | TGTGCCAGCAGTTTAAGAGGGACAGGGATGTACGAGCAGTACTTC | CASSLRGTGMYEQYF
TRBJ2-3 | 19 | TRBD1 | many | TRBV10-3 | TGTGCCATCAGTGATCCCGGGATGAGGAGGACAGGGTTCACAGATACGCAGTATTTT | CAISDPGMRRTGFTDTQYF
TRBJ1-1 | 14 | - | few | TRBV11-3 | TGTGCCAGCAGCCTAAGGGTTTTGAGCACTGAAGCTTTCTTT | CASSLRVLSTEAFF